These 10 T cell receptor beta chains were all obtained from the same sample, sequenced in a study of blood T cell repertoires in COVID-19. This table comes from immunoSEQ multiplex PCR, and its TCRdb copy is limited to in-frame clones, with some not included. This table has 80,000 to 100,000 clones, approximately 90% appearing once. The sample consisted of peripheral blood. Every receptor here comes from a human donor with active COVID-19. The donor label of this sample is uncertain.

The chain employs TRBV5-4 and TRBJ2-7, with a tentative D call TRBD2 (5 bases). The germline V and J ends were trimmed by 4 bases and 3 bases, with 11 bases remaining between them. CDR1 is SGHNT and CDR2 is YYREEE in the germline V gene (reference sequence). This CDR3 spans 13 amino acids. In nucleotides, the CDR3 is TGTGCCAGCAGCCTTTTTCGGGGCTACGAGCAGTACTTC. This gives the protein CASSLFRGYEQYF.

The chain has TRBV4-1 and TRBJ2-5; D is ambiguous. CDR1 is MGHRA and CDR2 is YSYEKL in the germline V gene. With 2 bases removed from V and 4 bases from J, the gap between germline ends came to 8 bases. The CDR3 extends over 13 amino acids. For the CDR3, the DNA is TGCGCCAGCAGCCAACTTAGTGGAGAGACCCAGTACTTC. It is translated as CASSQLSGETQYF.

This chain connects TRBV6-5 to TRBJ2-5; TRBD1 matches at 8 bases. The V segment lost 8 bases and the J segment 5 bases; nucleotides outside the gene matches: 7. Per the germline V gene, CDR1 is MNHEY and CDR2 is SVGAGI. The CDR3 is made up of 13 amino acids. The CDR3 sequence is CASRKQGGETQYF. CDR3 sequence (DNA): TGTGCCAGCCGCAAACAGGGGGGCGAGACCCAGTACTTC.

This clone was detected once. The rearrangement links TRBV2 to TRBJ1-6; D not resolved. The germline CDR1 and CDR2 sequences are SNHLY and FYNNEI. V lost 6 bases, J lost 0 bases, and 3 bases lay in between. This CDR3 has 13 amino acids. DNA of the CDR3: TGTGCCAGCAGGCGCTCCTATAATTCACCCCTCCACTTT. It translates to CASRRSYNSPLHF. Together with reference TRBV2 and TRBJ1-6, the CDR3 gives the full variable domain: EPEVTQTPSHQVTQMGQEVILRCVPISNHLYFYWYRQILGQKVEFLVSFYNNEISEKSEIFDDQFSVERPDGSNFTLKIRSTKLEDSAMYFCASRRSYNSPLHFGNGTRLTVT.

This chain joins TRBV7-8 and TRBJ2-5; 8 nucleotides align to TRBD1. Germline assignment: CDR1 SGHVS and CDR2 FQNEAQ. There are 17 residues in the CDR3. V gave up 4 bases and J gave up 4 bases; unmatched junction bases: 14. CDR3 sequence reads: CASSSTGQGLTGETQYF. In nucleotides, the CDR3 is TGTGCCAGCAGCTCTACCGGACAGGGTCTGACAGGAGAGACCCAGTACTTC.

The chain uses TRBV25-1 and TRBJ1-1, with D perhaps TRBD1 (6 bases). V lost 3 bases to trimming and J lost 11 bases, with 13 bases between them. CDR1 and CDR2 from the germline V gene are MGHDK and SYGVNS. This CDR3 region has 12 residues. The CDR3 spells CASSDSTGLAFF. DNA of the CDR3: TGTGCCAGCAGTGATTCCACAGGGCTGGCTTTCTTT.

The chain recombines TRBV18 with TRBJ2-2; 11 bases map to TRBD1. Germline assignment: CDR1 KGHSH and CDR2 LQKENI. After removal of 4 bases from V and 6 bases from J, the junction contained 7 bases not matched to a gene. The CDR3 consists of 16 residues. CDR3 sequence reads: CASSRSGTGGSGELFF. The CDR3 DNA is TGTGCCAGCTCACGCTCCGGGACAGGGGGTTCCGGGGAGCTGTTTTTT.

The chain is built from TRBV7-8 and TRBJ2-7, with 11 bases identical to TRBD1. CDR1 and CDR2 from the germline V gene are SGHVS and FQNEAQ. CDR3 length equals 14 residues. Trimming removed 5 bases from V and 6 bases from J; junction bases left unmatched: 6. CDR3 residues: CASSHGTGGREQYF. The CDR3 nucleotides read TGTGCCAGCAGCCACGGGACAGGGGGACGCGAGCAGTACTTC.

The J gene is TRBJ2-5, the V gene TRBV11-2, with a possible D match to TRBD1 (6 bases). This CDR3 contains 17 residues. Trimming removed 5 bases at V and 1 base at J, with 20 bases between. Germline-derived CDR1 and CDR2 are SGHAT and FQNNGV. This CDR3 is CASSVRVGAKTQETQYF. Written as DNA, the CDR3 is TGTGCCAGCAGCGTTAGGGTGGGGGCCAAAACCCAAGAGACCCAGTACTTC.

This clone was observed a single time. The chain employs TRBV10-1 and TRBJ1-1; 7 nucleotides agree with TRBD1. This CDR3 comprises 17 residues. V lost 3 bases to trimming and J lost 6 bases; unmatched junction nucleotides: 16. In germline, CDR1 is WNHNN, CDR2 SYGVQD (reference sequence). The CDR3 DNA is TGCGCCAGCAGTGACTTCGATAGGGGGCGCGAGAGGGCTGAAGCTTTCTTT. Protein sequence: CASSDFDRGRERAEAFF.